This TCR beta chain is drawn from a study of CD8 T cells in ankylosing spondylitis. TCRdb re-called the 5' RACE reads with MiXCR, one entry per CDR3 protein. The sample lists about 24,000 distinct CDR3 sequences; about an eighth were seen once. This clonotype was recorded at least ten times. The CDR3 contains 14 residues. V shed 5 bases and J 3 bases; nucleotides not matched to a gene: 7. Germline V gene data show CDR1 as SQVTM and CDR2 as ANQGSEA. This sequence joins TRBV29-1 and TRBJ2-1; the match to TRBD1 covers 7 bases. The source material was blood. The clonotype was recovered from a male donor with ankylosing spondylitis or in good health (not recorded which). The CDR3 region has the DNA TGCAGCGTTCAGAGGGGGCGATTCTACAATGAGCAGTTCTTC. Translated: CSVQRGRFYNEQFF.